The entry that follows covers one T cell receptor (beta chain) sequence. Other DNA sequences in this specimen translate into the identical CDR3. Assay used: immunoSEQ multiplex PCR; TCRdb lists only in-frame clones, some missing. The sample gives around 1.6 million clones, approximately 98% of which show up once; about 0.45% is in the top ten. V was cut by 5 bases and J by 1 base, with 8 bases left in between. CDR3 size: 13 residues. Germline CDR1 is SEHNR and CDR2 is FQNEAQ (reference sequence). The source of the sample is a study of shared clonotypes between healthy human individuals. The receptor was derived from a man aged 30 to 45 in good health. The chain links TRBV7-9 to TRBJ1-1; no definite D call. Sequencing was done on a sample of naive CD4+ T cells sorted from blood. The subset was: CD45RA+ positively selected. DNA for the CDR3: TGTGCCAGCAGCCCGGGAGGGAACACTGAAGCTTTCTTT. Translated, it gives CASSPGGNTEAFF.